This T cell receptor beta chain was profiled in a study of shared clonotypes between healthy human individuals. Study overall: Each donor's CD4 naive and CD4 memory cells filled three plates apiece, CD8 naive two, and CD8 memory one.

Splitting the CD4+ cells yielded a CD45RA+ naive subset and a CD45RA-negative memory subset. TCRdb's copy holds only in-frame clones and misses some; the assay was immunoSEQ multiplex PCR. The profile shows roughly 1 million clones, 75% of them singletons. CDR3 length: 13 residues. Trimming removed 7 bases at V and 0 bases at J, with 8 bases between. Germline loops: CDR1 LNHDA, CDR2 SQIVND (reference sequence). V and J are TRBV19 and TRBJ2-3, with D maybe TRBD2 (5 bases). The receptor was derived from a man in his late teens or twenties in good health. What was sequenced was memory CD4+ T cells sorted from blood. The subset was: CD45RA-negative fraction. CDR3 DNA sequence: TGTGCCAGTAAAGCGGCCAGCACAGATACGCAGTATTTT. Translating gives CASKAASTDTQYF.